The 3 T cell receptor beta chains given below trace back to one sample, sequenced in a study of T cell responses to AZD1222 COVID-19 vaccine. The repertoire was sequenced with immunoSEQ multiplex PCR; TCRdb's copy has only in-frame clones and lacks some. The data contain some 74,000 clones, around nine tenths of them singletons. Sequencing was performed on peripheral blood, taken 28 days after the second AZD1222 dose. The receptors were sampled from an adult who received the AZD1222 COVID-19 vaccine.

In this sample, this clone turned up a few times. This rearrangement joins TRBV19 to TRBJ1-5; D might be TRBD1 (6 bases). CDR1 and CDR2 from the germline V gene are LNHDA and SQIVND (reference sequence). The CDR3 loop spans 15 amino acids. The germline V and J ends were trimmed by 0 bases and 3 bases, with 9 bases remaining between them. CDR3 DNA: TGTGCCAGTAGTATAGATCGGACAGACAATCAGCCCCAGCATTTT. Translation: CASSIDRTDNQPQHF.

The chain links TRBV18 to TRBJ1-2; D remains ambiguous. Per the germline V gene, CDR1 is KGHSH and CDR2 is LQKENI. Trimming shortened V by 0 bases and J by 1 base, and 6 bases separated the two germline ends. The CDR3 runs 14 residues. CDR3 DNA: TGTGCCAGCTCACCACCAGACCGTAACTATGGCTACACCTTC. Translated: CASSPPDRNYGYTF.

The chain employs TRBV7-8 and TRBJ1-6, with D possibly matching TRBD1 (6 bases). Deletions cut 7 bases from V and 6 bases from J, with 16 bases between. The length of the CDR3 is 15 residues. Germline loops: CDR1 SGHVS, CDR2 FQNEAQ. The CDR3 spells CASTLPGHRNSPLHF. Written as DNA, the CDR3 is TGTGCCAGCACCCTCCCGGGACACCGTAATTCACCCCTCCACTTT.